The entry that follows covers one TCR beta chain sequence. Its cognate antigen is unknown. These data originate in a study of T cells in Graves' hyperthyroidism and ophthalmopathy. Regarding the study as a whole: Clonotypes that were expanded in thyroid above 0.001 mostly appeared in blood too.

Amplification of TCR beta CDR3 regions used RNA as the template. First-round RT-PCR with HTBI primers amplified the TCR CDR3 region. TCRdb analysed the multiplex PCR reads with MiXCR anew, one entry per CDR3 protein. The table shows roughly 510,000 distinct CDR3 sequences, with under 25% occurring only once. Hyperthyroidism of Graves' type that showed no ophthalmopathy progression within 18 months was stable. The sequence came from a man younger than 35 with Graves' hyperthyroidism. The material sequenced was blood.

CDR3 in amino acids: CASTRTGSNQPQHF. In DNA form, the CDR3 reads TGTGCCAGCACCCGAACAGGGAGCAATCAGCCCCAGCATTTT. V is TRBV25-1 and J is TRBJ1-5; TRBD1 might be the D (6 bases). Germline V lookup: CDR1 MGHDK, CDR2 SYGVNS. This CDR3 region has 14 residues. V lost 7 bases and J 1 base, leaving 11 bases between the germline ends.